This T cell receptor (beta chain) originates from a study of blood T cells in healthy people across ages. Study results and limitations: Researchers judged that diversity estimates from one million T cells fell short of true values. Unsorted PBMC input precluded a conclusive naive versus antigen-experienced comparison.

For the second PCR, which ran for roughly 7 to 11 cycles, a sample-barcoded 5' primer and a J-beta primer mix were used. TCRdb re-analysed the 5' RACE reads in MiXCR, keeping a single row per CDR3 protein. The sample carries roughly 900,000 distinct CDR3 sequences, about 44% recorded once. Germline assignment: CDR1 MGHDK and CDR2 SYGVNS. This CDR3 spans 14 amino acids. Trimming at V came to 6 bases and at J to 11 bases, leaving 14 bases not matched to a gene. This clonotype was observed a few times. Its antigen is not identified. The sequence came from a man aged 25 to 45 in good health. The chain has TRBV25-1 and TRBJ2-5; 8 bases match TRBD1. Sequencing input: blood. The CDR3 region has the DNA TGTGCCAGCAGGGAGACAGGGGCCCTCTTAGAGCAGTACTTC. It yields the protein CASRETGALLEQYF.